Detailed here is one TCR beta chain. The antigen remains unidentified. Germline lookup yields CDR1 SGHDN and CDR2 FVKESK. V was clipped by 4 bases and J by 7 bases, with 13 bases between them. There are 13 residues in the CDR3. This specimen comes from a study of cytomegalovirus exposure and HLA in healthy donors. PCR employed 60 Vbeta and 13 Jbeta primers. TCRdb's table, derived via immunoSEQ multiplex PCR, lists solely in-frame clones and lacks some. This repertoire comprises under 50,000 clones; its ten largest clones make up about 4%. Study-wide findings and caveats: Being indistinguishable, some V segments were excluded, TRBV6-2 and TRBV6-3 among them.

J is TRBJ1-2 and V is TRBV14; a weak D match, TRBD1 (5 bases). This receptor was taken from a male donor in good health and CMV-seronegative. Sequenced sample: PBMCs. The DNA of the CDR3 is TGTGCCAGCAGCCTGACAGCGACGGGTGGCTACACCTTC. This sequence encodes CASSLTATGGYTF.